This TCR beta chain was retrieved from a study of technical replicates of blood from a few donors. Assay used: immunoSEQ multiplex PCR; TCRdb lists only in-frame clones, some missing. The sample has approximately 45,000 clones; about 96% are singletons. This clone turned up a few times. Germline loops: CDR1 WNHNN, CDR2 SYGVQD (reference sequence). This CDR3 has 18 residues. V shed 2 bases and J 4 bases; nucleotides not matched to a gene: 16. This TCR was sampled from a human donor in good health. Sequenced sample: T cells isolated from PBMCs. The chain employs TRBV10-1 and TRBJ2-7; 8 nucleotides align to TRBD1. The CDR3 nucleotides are TGCGCCAGCAGTGAGACGACAGGGGCCGCCGAGGGGGCTTACGAGCAGTACTTC. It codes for CASSETTGAAEGAYEQYF.